The 27 T cell receptor beta chains reported below all come from one sample, sequenced in a study of cytomegalovirus exposure and HLA in healthy donors. Vbeta (60) and Jbeta (13) primers were used in the PCR. Some clones are missing from TCRdb's copy, which holds only in-frame ones; the method was immunoSEQ multiplex PCR. The sample gives around 130,000 clones, 60% to 80% of which show up once; more than 0.95% is in the top ten. The material sequenced was PBMCs. The receptors here all came from a man aged 50 to 59 in good health and CMV-seronegative.

V and J are TRBV27 and TRBJ1-1, with unresolved D. Germline assignment: CDR1 MNHEY and CDR2 SMNVEV (reference sequence). Trimming took off 6 bases at V and 1 base at J, with 15 bases between the two ends. There are 15 residues in the CDR3. The CDR3 bases are TGTGCCAGCAGGACTAGAGAACACAGGAACACTGAAGCTTTCTTT. Translating it yields CASRTREHRNTEAFF.

This clone was picked up one time. The chain couples TRBV28 to TRBJ2-7; 10 nucleotides agree with TRBD1. The V and J ends lost 7 bases and 2 bases, in that order; junction bases with no gene match: 8. CDR3 length: 15 amino acids. CDR1 MDHEN and CDR2 SYDVKM come from the germline V gene. In DNA, the CDR3 is TGTGCCAGCACCAACTCCGGGACAGGGGCCTACGAGCAGTACTTC. This sequence encodes CASTNSGTGAYEQYF.

The genes are TRBV6-9 and TRBJ2-2, with 9 bases lining up with TRBD2. The CDR3 extends over 14 amino acids. V dropped 10 bases and J dropped 6; count of bases not matched to a gene: 9. In germline, CDR1 is MNHGY, CDR2 SVAAGI. In nucleotides, the CDR3 is TGTGCCAACCGCTATAGCGGGAGTGCCGGGGAGCTGTTTTTT. Protein product: CANRYSGSAGELFF.

Only a few counts were recorded for this clone. J is TRBJ2-7 and V is TRBV6-1; D is uncertain. Germline values: CDR1 MNHNS, CDR2 SASEGT. V dropped 9 bases and J dropped 4 bases, with 10 bases sitting between them. This CDR3 region has 11 residues. CDR3 amino acids: CASRQLYEQYF. The DNA of the CDR3 is TGTGCCAGTAGACAACTTTACGAGCAGTACTTC.

This sequence joins TRBV29-1 and TRBJ2-5; 12 bases are shared with TRBD1. The V gene's germline CDR1 is SQVTM and CDR2 ANQGSEA. V trimming: 5 bases; J trimming: 5 bases; junction bases outside the gene matches: 6. The CDR3 has 14 amino acids. CDR3 nucleotide sequence: TGCAGCGTTCGGGACAGGGGGCGCATTGAGACCCAGTACTTC. Translation: CSVRDRGRIETQYF.

The V call is TRBV28, the J call TRBJ2-7; the D is unclear. The CDR3 sequence is 14 residues long. Germline loops: CDR1 MDHEN, CDR2 SYDVKM. Trimming shortened V by 6 bases and J by 6 bases, and 18 bases separated the two germline ends. The CDR3 spells CASRDNGFLVEQYF. The CDR3 DNA follows: TGTGCCAGCAGGGATAATGGATTCCTAGTCGAGCAGTACTTC.

The CDR3 nucleotides are TGTGCCAGTAGTATAGGAAGCAGGGTGGCGCAGACCCAGTACTTC. Its protein is CASSIGSRVAQTQYF. This chain links TRBV19 with TRBJ2-5; D is perhaps TRBD1 (5 bases). The length of the CDR3 is 15 residues. In germline, CDR1 is LNHDA, CDR2 SQIVND (reference sequence). Deletions cut 1 base from V and 6 bases from J, with 15 bases between. Full variable domain (missing parts from reference TRBV19 and TRBJ2-5): DGGITQSPKYLFRKEGQNVTLSCEQNLNHDAMYWYRQDPGQGLRLIYYSQIVNDFQKGDIAEGYSVSREKKESFPLTVTSAQKNPTAFYLCASSIGSRVAQTQYFGPGTRLLVL.

This rearrangement joins TRBV28 to TRBJ1-1; TRBD1 is a possible D gene (6 bases). The germline gives CDR1 MDHEN, CDR2 SYDVKM. V lost 2 bases, J lost 1 base, and 14 bases lay in between. This CDR3 comprises 16 residues. CDR3 in amino acids: CASSLNVWGQNTEAFF. In DNA form, the CDR3 reads TGTGCCAGCAGTTTAAACGTGTGGGGGCAGAACACTGAAGCTTTCTTT.

This clone was seen a few times. CDR3 sequence reads: CASSSSTGGRNEQFF. CDR3 in DNA: TGTGCCAGCAGCTCTTCTACAGGGGGGCGCAATGAGCAGTTCTTC. The V and J genes are TRBV5-6 and TRBJ2-1; 8 bases agree with TRBD1. V shed 3 bases, J shed 6 bases, and the junction held 8 bases outside the gene matches. The CDR3 has 15 residues. The germline gives CDR1 SGHDT, CDR2 YYEEEE.

V gene TRBV6-6 combines with J gene TRBJ2-3; 7 positions agree with TRBD1. This CDR3 has 13 residues. The germline V gene encodes CDR1 MNHNY and CDR2 SVGAGI (reference sequence). J was trimmed by 6 bases and V by 7 bases; bases with no gene match: 7. The CDR3 DNA follows: TGTGCCAGCACCCGAAGAGGGGGCGATACGCAGTATTTT. Amino acid sequence: CASTRRGGDTQYF.

This clone was seen a handful of times. The chain combines TRBV19 with TRBJ2-1; a possible D gene is TRBD2 (6 bases). CDR1 and CDR2 (germline): LNHDA, SQIVND (reference sequence). The V and J ends lost 1 base and 7 bases respectively, with 17 bases between them. This CDR3 has 16 amino acids. CDR3 in amino acids: CASSIGDGLGGNEQFF. The CDR3 DNA reads as TGTGCCAGTAGTATAGGGGACGGCCTGGGAGGAAATGAGCAGTTCTTC.

Note on this clone: Germline and junction disagree at one end, which may indicate a read error. Different DNA sequences within this sample yield the same CDR3. The rearrangement uses TRBV7-7 and TRBJ2-2; D possibly corresponds to TRBD1 (6 bases). The germline gives CDR1 SSHAT, CDR2 FNYEAQ (reference sequence). This CDR3 has 12 amino acids. CDR3 DNA sequence: TGTGCTAGCAGCCCCGGGACAGGGGAGCTGTTTTTT. This gives the protein CASSPGTGELFF.

The rearrangement joins TRBV11-3 to TRBJ2-1; D uncertain. The CDR3 length is 12 residues. Between the trimmed V and J ends, which lost 1 base and 6 bases, there was a span of 4 bases. Germline V gene lookup returns CDR1 SGHNT and CDR2 YENEEA. In DNA, the CDR3 is TGTGCCAGCAGCTTAGTGCGCAATGAGCAGTTCTTC. Translation: CASSLVRNEQFF.

Regarding this clone: Different DNA sequences within this sample yield the same CDR3. J is TRBJ2-2 and V is TRBV7-2; possibly TRBD2 for D (5 bases). Trimming shortened V by 1 base and J by 0 bases, and 9 bases separated the two germline ends. Looked up from germline, CDR1 is SGHTA and CDR2 is FQGNSA. This CDR3 spans 16 amino acids. CDR3 sequence (DNA): TGTGCCAGCAGCTTAGTCAGCGGAACGAACACCGGGGAGCTGTTTTTT. It specifies CASSLVSGTNTGELFF.

This clone occurred a few times. The rearrangement links TRBV29-1 to TRBJ1-2, with a tentative D call TRBD1 (5 bases). There are 12 residues in the CDR3. Germline V lookup: CDR1 SQVTM, CDR2 ANQGSEA. V was clipped by 3 bases and J by 3 bases, with 8 bases between them. The CDR3 DNA reads as TGCAGCGTTGATGTCAGGGACTATGGCTACACCTTC. Its translation is CSVDVRDYGYTF.

The rearrangement joins TRBV10-3 to TRBJ2-5, with a possible D match to TRBD1 (6 bases). The CDR3 loop spans 13 amino acids. The V and J ends lost 9 bases and 1 base respectively, with 12 bases between them. Germline values: CDR1 ENHRY, CDR2 SYGVKD. Here the CDR3 reads CAMRTELQETQYF. Here the CDR3 DNA reads TGTGCCATGCGGACAGAACTCCAAGAGACCCAGTACTTC.

This clone was recorded only once. The V call is TRBV6-1, the J call TRBJ2-6, with TRBD2 matching over 9 bases. V was clipped by 1 base and J by 1 base; unmatched bases: 2. The CDR3 has 17 residues. Germline CDR1 and CDR2: MNHNS and SASEGT. DNA of the CDR3: TGTGCCAGCAGTGAAGGGACTAGCGTTTCTGGGGCCAACGTCCTGACTTTC. It yields the protein CASSEGTSVSGANVLTF.

The chain combines TRBV18 with TRBJ2-5; 7 bases match TRBD1. The CDR3 length is 14 residues. Germline values: CDR1 KGHSH, CDR2 LQKENI. Trimming removed 2 bases from V and 5 bases from J; junction bases left unmatched: 5. The CDR3 nucleotides read TGTGCCAGCTCACCAGAGACAGGGCGGGAGACCCAGTACTTC. Translation gives CASSPETGRETQYF.

The chain carries TRBV27 and TRBJ1-6, with D possibly matching TRBD1 (5 bases). This CDR3 is 15 amino acids long. Germline V lookup: CDR1 MNHEY, CDR2 SMNVEV (reference sequence). Trimming removed 3 bases at V and 5 bases at J, with 11 bases between. As DNA, the CDR3 is TGTGCCAGCAGTTTTTCAGGGTTCGATAATTCACCCCTCCACTTT. Protein product: CASSFSGFDNSPLHF.

The chain combines TRBV10-2 with TRBJ1-5; no reliable D call. Germline values: CDR1 WSHSY, CDR2 SAAADI. The CDR3 consists of 17 residues. The V and J ends lost 0 bases and 1 base respectively, with 13 bases between them. The CDR3 nucleotides read TGCGCCAGCAGTGAGTCGCCACGGCGGAGGAGCAATCAGCCCCAGCATTTT. It is translated as CASSESPRRRSNQPQHF.

This chain connects TRBV7-2 to TRBJ2-3; 7 bases agree with TRBD2. V was clipped by 5 bases and J by 0 bases; unmatched bases: 5. This CDR3 region has 15 residues. Germline CDR1 SGHTA, CDR2 FQGNSA. The CDR3 DNA reads TGTGCCAGCAGCCCTAGGACTAGGAGCACAGATACGCAGTATTTT. Protein product: CASSPRTRSTDTQYF.

The chain couples TRBV19 to TRBJ2-7; 7 positions match TRBD2. The CDR3 loop spans 15 amino acids. CDR1 and CDR2 from the germline V gene are LNHDA and SQIVND (reference sequence). V lost 3 bases to trimming and J lost 1 base; unmatched junction nucleotides: 6. This CDR3 reads CASSIPGGRSYEQYF. The DNA of the CDR3 is TGTGCCAGTAGTATCCCCGGGGGGAGATCCTACGAGCAGTACTTC.

The chain links TRBV7-9 to TRBJ2-7; a possible D gene is TRBD2 (7 bases). This CDR3 has 16 residues. Trimming took 2 bases from V and 0 from J, leaving 14 bases between them. Germline CDR1 is SEHNR and CDR2 is FQNEAQ (reference sequence). The CDR3 bases are TGTGCCAGCAGCTTAAAGGCGGGGGCTCTCTCCTACGAGCAGTACTTC. It is translated as CASSLKAGALSYEQYF.

This clone showed up just a few times. The genes are TRBV5-1 and TRBJ2-7, with D maybe TRBD1 (5 bases). The CDR3 covers 14 residues. V lost 4 bases and J 1 base, leaving 12 bases between the germline ends. CDR1 is SGHRS and CDR2 is YFSETQ in the germline V gene. CDR3 coding DNA: TGCGCCAGCAGCCCCCCCAGGGAATCCTACGAGCAGTACTTC. Translation: CASSPPRESYEQYF.

The chain is built from TRBV5-1 and TRBJ2-5; D unclear. This CDR3 comprises 14 residues. The V end lost 7 bases, the J end lost 2 bases, and 15 bases lay between the germline ends. Looked up from germline, CDR1 is SGHRS and CDR2 is YFSETQ. The CDR3 DNA reads TGCGCCAGCTTCAAGCCTGGTACGCAAGAGACCCAGTACTTC. This sequence encodes CASFKPGTQETQYF. Looking up the rest from reference TRBV5-1 and TRBJ2-5 gives the full variable domain: KAGVTQTPRYLIKTRGQQVTLSCSPISGHRSVSWYQQTPGQGLQFLFEYFSETQRNKGNFPGRFSGRQFSNSRSEMNVSTLELGDSALYLCASFKPGTQETQYFGPGTRLLVL.

A single count supports this clone. V is TRBV28 and J is TRBJ2-3, with 9 bases aligning to TRBD2. The CDR3 is 17 amino acids. V dropped 6 bases and J dropped 2; count of bases not matched to a gene: 12. Germline CDR1 is MDHEN and CDR2 is SYDVKM. The chain's CDR3 is CASSLTLAGVNTDTQYF. The CDR3 DNA follows: TGTGCCAGCAGCTTAACCTTAGCGGGAGTAAACACAGATACGCAGTATTTT.

J is TRBJ1-2 and V is TRBV2; D remains ambiguous. CDR3 length equals 15 residues. Between the trimmed V and J ends, which lost 5 bases and 3 bases, there was a span of 16 bases. Germline CDR1 and CDR2: SNHLY and FYNNEI. CDR3 sequence reads: CASSPRSEFYYGYTF. Written as DNA, the CDR3 is TGTGCCAGCAGTCCGAGATCCGAATTTTACTATGGCTACACCTTC. The full variable domain, completed using reference TRBV2 and TRBJ1-2, is EPEVTQTPSHQVTQMGQEVILRCVPISNHLYFYWYRQILGQKVEFLVSFYNNEISEKSEIFDDQFSVERPDGSNFTLKIRSTKLEDSAMYFCASSPRSEFYYGYTFGSGTRLTVV.